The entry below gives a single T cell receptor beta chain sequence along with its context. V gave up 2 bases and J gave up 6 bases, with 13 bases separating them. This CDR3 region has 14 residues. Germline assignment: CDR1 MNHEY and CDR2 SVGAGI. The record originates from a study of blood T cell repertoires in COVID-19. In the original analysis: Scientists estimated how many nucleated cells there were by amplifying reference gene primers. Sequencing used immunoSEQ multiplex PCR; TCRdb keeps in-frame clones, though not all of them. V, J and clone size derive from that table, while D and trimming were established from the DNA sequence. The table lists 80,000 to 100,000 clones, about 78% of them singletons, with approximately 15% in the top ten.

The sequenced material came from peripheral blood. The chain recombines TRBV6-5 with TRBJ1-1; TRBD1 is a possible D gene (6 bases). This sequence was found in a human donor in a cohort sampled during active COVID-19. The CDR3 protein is CASSYRGYGAEAFF. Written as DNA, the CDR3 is TGTGCCAGCAGTTACAGGGGGTATGGGGCTGAAGCTTTCTTT.